The rows below give T cell receptor beta chains drawn from one sample of a study of blood T cell repertoires in COVID-19. TCRdb's copy holds only in-frame clones and misses some; the assay was immunoSEQ multiplex PCR. The repertoire holds some 180,000 clones, 80% seen once, with approximately 15% in the top ten. The source material was PBMCs or T cells enriched from blood (not recorded which). The receptors come from a man aged 55 to 69 who had been exposed to COVID-19. Both conserved end residues are part of each CDR3. Each record gives: V gene, clone size, D gene, J gene, CDR3 length, CDR3 protein, CDR3 DNA. The D gene is left open where the match is weak. Clone size is given for some rows only: seen once, a few or many times, or a class if the clone is expanded.

v_gene: TRBV6-1
abundance: .
d_gene: .
j_gene: TRBJ2-7
len: 12
CDR3aa: CASSERDTPRYF
CDR3nt: TGTGCCAGCAGTGAAAGGGACACCCCCCGGTACTTC

v_gene: TRBV24-1
abundance: .
d_gene: .
j_gene: TRBJ2-3
len: 18
CDR3aa: CATSDPYKSSESTDTQYF
CDR3nt: TGTGCCACCAGTGACCCATACAAATCTAGCGAGAGCACAGATACGCAGTATTTT

v_gene: TRBV28
abundance: .
d_gene: .
j_gene: TRBJ1-2
len: 15
CDR3aa: CASKDSGTTFYGYTF
CDR3nt: TGTGCCAGCAAGGACAGCGGTACGACCTTCTATGGCTACACCTTC

v_gene: TRBV30
abundance: .
d_gene: .
j_gene: TRBJ2-3
len: 17
CDR3aa: CAWSVGNRAPNTDTQYF
CDR3nt: TGTGCCTGGAGTGTCGGTAACAGGGCTCCTAACACAGATACGCAGTATTTT

v_gene: TRBV27
abundance: .
d_gene: TRBD1
j_gene: TRBJ1-6
len: 15
CDR3aa: CASSLDRGSNSPLHF
CDR3nt: TGTGCCAGCAGTTTGGACAGGGGCTCTAATTCACCCCTCCACTTT

v_gene: TRBV24-1
abundance: .
d_gene: TRBD1
j_gene: TRBJ2-3
len: 17
CDR3aa: CATSDPATTGVTDTQYF
CDR3nt: TGTGCCACCAGTGACCCAGCCACCACAGGGGTCACAGATACGCAGTATTTT

v_gene: TRBV11-3
abundance: few
d_gene: TRBD2
j_gene: TRBJ2-7
len: 18
CDR3aa: CASSFRTSGRLIRYEQYF
CDR3nt: TGTGCCAGCAGCTTCCGGACTAGCGGGAGGCTTATCCGGTACGAGCAGTACTTC

v_gene: TRBV11-3
abundance: .
d_gene: TRBD2
j_gene: TRBJ2-7
len: 17
CDR3aa: CASSLVGSGLAVYEQYF
CDR3nt: TGTGCCAGCAGCTTAGTGGGGTCGGGACTAGCGGTCTACGAGCAGTACTTC

v_gene: TRBV28
abundance: .
d_gene: .
j_gene: TRBJ2-4
len: 14
CDR3aa: CASTWGVTKNIQYF
CDR3nt: TGTGCCAGCACCTGGGGCGTTACCAAAAACATTCAGTACTTC

v_gene: TRBV27
abundance: .
d_gene: .
j_gene: TRBJ2-7
len: 13
CDR3aa: CASSLSGSYEQYF
CDR3nt: TGTGCCAGCAGTTTGTCGGGGTCCTACGAGCAGTACTTC

v_gene: TRBV27
abundance: .
d_gene: .
j_gene: TRBJ1-1
len: 13
CDR3aa: CASSLIPAQEAFF
CDR3nt: TGTGCCAGCAGTTTAATTCCTGCCCAAGAGGCTTTCTTT

v_gene: TRBV24-1
abundance: .
d_gene: .
j_gene: TRBJ2-7
len: 15
CDR3aa: CATSDFSQGTYEQYF
CDR3nt: TGTGCCACCAGTGATTTCAGTCAGGGTACCTACGAGCAGTACTTC

v_gene: TRBV7-2
abundance: .
d_gene: TRBD2
j_gene: TRBJ2-5
len: 17
CDR3aa: CASSSDPRLAGGETQYF
CDR3nt: TGTGCCAGCAGCTCCGACCCCAGACTAGCGGGAGGCGAGACCCAGTACTTC

v_gene: TRBV7-3
abundance: .
d_gene: .
j_gene: TRBJ2-5
len: 15
CDR3aa: CASSPRGGGEETQYF
CDR3nt: TGTGCCAGCAGCCCCCGTGGGGGGGGCGAAGAGACCCAGTACTTC

v_gene: TRBV6-5
abundance: .
d_gene: .
j_gene: TRBJ2-2
len: 11
CDR3aa: CASTNTGELFF
CDR3nt: TGTGCCAGCACCAATACCGGGGAGCTGTTTTTT

v_gene: TRBV30
abundance: .
d_gene: .
j_gene: TRBJ2-5
len: 14
CDR3aa: CAWNPGGQFETQYF
CDR3nt: TGTGCCTGGAACCCAGGGGGGCAGTTTGAGACCCAGTACTTC

v_gene: TRBV12-5
abundance: .
d_gene: .
j_gene: TRBJ1-1
len: 13
CDR3aa: CASARLANTEAFF
CDR3nt: TGTGCTAGTGCTCGACTCGCGAACACTGAAGCTTTCTTT

v_gene: TRBV15
abundance: .
d_gene: TRBD1
j_gene: TRBJ1-5
len: 14
CDR3aa: CATSRDKGAQPQHF
CDR3nt: TGTGCCACCAGCAGAGATAAGGGGGCTCAGCCCCAGCATTTT

v_gene: TRBV28
abundance: many
d_gene: TRBD1
j_gene: TRBJ1-1
len: 18
CDR3aa: CASSLWPSDRGQGTEAFF
CDR3nt: TGTGCCAGCAGTTTATGGCCAAGCGACAGGGGGCAGGGAACTGAAGCTTTCTTT

v_gene: TRBV20-1
abundance: .
d_gene: .
j_gene: TRBJ2-1
len: 15
CDR3aa: CSASRSESSYNEQFF
CDR3nt: TGCAGTGCTAGTAGGAGCGAGAGCTCCTACAATGAGCAGTTCTTC

v_gene: TRBV24-1
abundance: few
d_gene: TRBD1
j_gene: TRBJ2-6
len: 19
CDR3aa: CATSGRARGLGSGANVLTF
CDR3nt: TGTGCCACCAGTGGCCGCGCAAGGGGGCTCGGCTCTGGGGCCAACGTCCTGACTTTC

v_gene: TRBV7-9
abundance: few
d_gene: TRBD1
j_gene: TRBJ1-1
len: 15
CDR3aa: CASSFLTGGGTEAFF
CDR3nt: TGTGCCAGCAGCTTCTTGACAGGGGGAGGCACTGAAGCTTTCTTT

v_gene: TRBV4-2
abundance: .
d_gene: TRBD2
j_gene: TRBJ2-3
len: 17
CDR3aa: CASSQAGTGGSLDTQYF
CDR3nt: TGTGCCAGCAGCCAAGCAGGTACGGGAGGGAGTTTAGATACGCAGTATTTT

v_gene: TRBV19
abundance: .
d_gene: .
j_gene: TRBJ1-3
len: 16
CDR3aa: CASRTPGHDSGNTIYF
CDR3nt: TGTGCCAGTAGGACGCCGGGACACGACTCTGGAAACACCATATATTTT

v_gene: TRBV10-3
abundance: .
d_gene: TRBD1
j_gene: TRBJ2-7
len: 16
CDR3aa: CAISGVRDRSRGEQYF
CDR3nt: TGTGCCATCAGTGGCGTTAGGGACAGGTCCCGCGGGGAGCAGTACTTC

v_gene: TRBV11-3
abundance: .
d_gene: TRBD1
j_gene: TRBJ2-7
len: 15
CDR3aa: CASSRGQGELNEQYF
CDR3nt: TGTGCCAGCAGCCGCGGACAGGGGGAACTGAACGAGCAGTACTTC

v_gene: TRBV28
abundance: .
d_gene: TRBD1
j_gene: TRBJ1-1
len: 14
CDR3aa: CASLEGAMNTEAFF
CDR3nt: TGTGCCAGCCTCGAGGGGGCAATGAACACTGAAGCTTTCTTT

v_gene: TRBV5-4
abundance: .
d_gene: .
j_gene: TRBJ1-2
len: 17
CDR3aa: CASSPKVGGGFVSGYTF
CDR3nt: TGTGCCAGCAGCCCGAAGGTGGGGGGTGGGTTTGTCAGTGGCTACACCTTC

v_gene: TRBV19
abundance: .
d_gene: .
j_gene: TRBJ2-5
len: 16
CDR3aa: CASSMVLLQGRETQYF
CDR3nt: TGTGCCAGTAGTATGGTTCTCCTACAGGGTCGGGAGACCCAGTACTTC

v_gene: TRBV6-6
abundance: .
d_gene: .
j_gene: TRBJ2-5
len: 13
CDR3aa: CASRGVVVETQYF
CDR3nt: TGTGCCAGCAGAGGAGTTGTGGTAGAGACCCAGTACTTC

v_gene: TRBV5-1
abundance: .
d_gene: TRBD2
j_gene: TRBJ2-3
len: 16
CDR3aa: CASSPSTSGKADTQYF
CDR3nt: TGCGCCAGCAGCCCGTCGACTAGCGGGAAGGCAGATACGCAGTATTTT

v_gene: TRBV30
abundance: .
d_gene: .
j_gene: TRBJ1-6
len: 13
CDR3aa: CASDRGDNSPLHF
CDR3nt: TGTGCCTCTGATAGGGGTGATAATTCACCCCTCCACTTT

v_gene: TRBV5-6
abundance: .
d_gene: TRBD2
j_gene: TRBJ2-1
len: 16
CDR3aa: CASSSTGLADYNEQFF
CDR3nt: TGTGCCAGCAGCTCCACCGGACTAGCGGATTACAATGAGCAGTTCTTC

v_gene: TRBV4-1
abundance: .
d_gene: .
j_gene: TRBJ2-6
len: 15
CDR3aa: CASEKTGVGANVLTF
CDR3nt: TGCGCCAGCGAAAAAACGGGGGTCGGGGCCAACGTCCTGACTTTC

v_gene: TRBV19
abundance: .
d_gene: TRBD1
j_gene: TRBJ1-3
len: 18
CDR3aa: CASSIKGQDFFSGNTIYF
CDR3nt: TGTGCCAGTAGTATAAAGGGACAGGATTTTTTCTCTGGAAACACCATATATTTT

v_gene: TRBV4-3
abundance: .
d_gene: .
j_gene: TRBJ2-3
len: 17
CDR3aa: CASSQDGPHSPSDTQYF
CDR3nt: TGCGCCAGCAGCCAAGATGGGCCCCACTCCCCCTCAGATACGCAGTATTTT

v_gene: TRBV9
abundance: few
d_gene: .
j_gene: TRBJ1-3
len: 17
CDR3aa: CASSASPVADSGNTIYF
CDR3nt: TGTGCCAGCAGCGCCAGTCCTGTGGCGGATTCTGGAAACACCATATATTTT

v_gene: TRBV27
abundance: .
d_gene: .
j_gene: TRBJ1-1
len: 13
CDR3aa: CASNRRGDTEAFF
CDR3nt: TGTGCCTCAAACCGGCGGGGGGACACTGAAGCTTTCTTT

v_gene: TRBV2
abundance: .
d_gene: .
j_gene: TRBJ2-7
len: 15
CDR3aa: CASSAGVGSAYEQYF
CDR3nt: TGTGCCAGCAGTGCGGGGGTCGGGAGTGCTTACGAGCAGTACTTC

v_gene: TRBV6-4
abundance: .
d_gene: TRBD1
j_gene: TRBJ2-7
len: 13
CDR3aa: CASSADRGDEQYF
CDR3nt: TGTGCCAGCAGTGCGGACAGGGGGGACGAGCAGTACTTC

v_gene: TRBV9
abundance: .
d_gene: TRBD2
j_gene: TRBJ2-1
len: 16
CDR3aa: CASSVMVGRGGNEQFF
CDR3nt: TGTGCCAGCAGCGTAATGGTCGGGAGGGGCGGCAATGAGCAGTTCTTC

v_gene: TRBV29-1
abundance: .
d_gene: .
j_gene: TRBJ2-3
len: 16
CDR3aa: CSVTGGRGRITDTQYF
CDR3nt: TGCAGCGTCACGGGGGGCAGGGGGCGTATCACAGATACGCAGTATTTT

v_gene: TRBV5-5
abundance: few
d_gene: .
j_gene: TRBJ2-7
len: 12
CDR3aa: CASSIDSYEQYF
CDR3nt: TGTGCCAGCAGTATTGACAGCTACGAGCAGTACTTC

v_gene: TRBV27
abundance: once
d_gene: .
j_gene: TRBJ1-2
len: 14
CDR3aa: CASSFHQGLDGYTF
CDR3nt: TGTGCCAGCAGTTTCCACCAGGGGCTGGACGGCTACACCTTC

v_gene: TRBV15
abundance: .
d_gene: .
j_gene: TRBJ2-5
len: 15
CDR3aa: CATSRDAPGQETQYF
CDR3nt: TGTGCCACCAGCAGAGATGCCCCAGGACAAGAGACCCAGTACTTC

v_gene: TRBV27
abundance: .
d_gene: TRBD2
j_gene: TRBJ2-7
len: 16
CDR3aa: CASSQKSGRLSYEQYF
CDR3nt: TGTGCCAGCAGTCAGAAAAGCGGGAGACTCTCCTACGAGCAGTACTTC

v_gene: TRBV6-5
abundance: .
d_gene: .
j_gene: TRBJ1-3
len: 14
CDR3aa: CASGTGISGNTIYF
CDR3nt: TGTGCCAGCGGAACAGGGATCTCTGGAAACACCATATATTTT

v_gene: TRBV7-3
abundance: .
d_gene: .
j_gene: TRBJ2-6
len: 16
CDR3aa: CASSLTSGPGANVLTF
CDR3nt: TGTGCCAGCAGCTTAACATCAGGGCCTGGGGCCAACGTCCTGACTTTC

v_gene: TRBV12-3/TRBV12-4
abundance: .
d_gene: .
j_gene: TRBJ1-2
len: 13
CDR3aa: CASSPTGIYGYTF
CDR3nt: TGTGCCAGCAGCCCTACAGGGATCTATGGCTACACCTTC

v_gene: TRBV6-5
abundance: few
d_gene: TRBD2
j_gene: TRBJ2-7
len: 16
CDR3aa: CASSYGGSGRTYEQYF
CDR3nt: TGTGCCAGCAGTTACGGTGGTAGCGGGCGTACCTACGAGCAGTACTTC

v_gene: TRBV7-8
abundance: many
d_gene: TRBD2
j_gene: TRBJ2-7
len: 15
CDR3aa: CASSPLAGSSYEQYF
CDR3nt: TGTGCCAGCAGCCCTCTAGCGGGTAGCTCCTACGAGCAGTACTTC

v_gene: TRBV2
abundance: .
d_gene: .
j_gene: TRBJ2-7
len: 16
CDR3aa: CASSEEVGSFSYEQYF
CDR3nt: TGTGCCAGCAGTGAAGAGGTGGGCAGCTTCTCCTACGAGCAGTACTTC

v_gene: TRBV7-9
abundance: .
d_gene: TRBD1
j_gene: TRBJ2-7
len: 14
CDR3aa: CASSPGTGGYEQYF
CDR3nt: TGTGCCAGCAGCCCCGGGACAGGGGGCTACGAGCAGTACTTC

v_gene: TRBV24-1
abundance: .
d_gene: .
j_gene: TRBJ1-2
len: 15
CDR3aa: CATSESGEHYYGYTF
CDR3nt: TGTGCCACCAGTGAATCTGGGGAGCATTACTATGGCTACACCTTC